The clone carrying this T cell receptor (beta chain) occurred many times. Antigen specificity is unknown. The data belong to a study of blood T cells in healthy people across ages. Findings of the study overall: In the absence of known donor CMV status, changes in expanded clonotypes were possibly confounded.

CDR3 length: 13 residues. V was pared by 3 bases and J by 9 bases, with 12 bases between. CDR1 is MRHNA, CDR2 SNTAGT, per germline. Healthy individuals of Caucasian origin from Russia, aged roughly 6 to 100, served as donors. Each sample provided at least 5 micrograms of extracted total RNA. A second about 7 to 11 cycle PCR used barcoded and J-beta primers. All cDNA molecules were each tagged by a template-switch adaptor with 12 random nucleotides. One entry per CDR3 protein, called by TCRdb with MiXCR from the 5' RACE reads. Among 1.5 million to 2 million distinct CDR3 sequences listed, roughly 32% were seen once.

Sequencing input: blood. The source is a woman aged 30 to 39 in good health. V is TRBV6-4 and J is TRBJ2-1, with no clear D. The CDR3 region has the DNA TGTGCCAGCAGTGAGCAGGAGTTCGCTGAGCAGTTCTTC. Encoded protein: CASSEQEFAEQFF.